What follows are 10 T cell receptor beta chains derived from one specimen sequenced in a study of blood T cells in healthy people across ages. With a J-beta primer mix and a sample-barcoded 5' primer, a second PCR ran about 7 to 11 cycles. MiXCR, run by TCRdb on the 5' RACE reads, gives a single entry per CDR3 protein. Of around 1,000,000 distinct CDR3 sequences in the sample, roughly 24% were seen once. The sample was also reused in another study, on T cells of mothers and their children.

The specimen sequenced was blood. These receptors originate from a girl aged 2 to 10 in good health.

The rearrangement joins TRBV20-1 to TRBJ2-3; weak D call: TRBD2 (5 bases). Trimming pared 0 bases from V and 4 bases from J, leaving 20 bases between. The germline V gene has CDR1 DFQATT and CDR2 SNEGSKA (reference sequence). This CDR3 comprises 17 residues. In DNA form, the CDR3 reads TGCAGTGCTAGAGACATTGCCTCGGACGGACTGGCAGATACGCAGTATTTT. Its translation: CSARDIASDGLADTQYF.

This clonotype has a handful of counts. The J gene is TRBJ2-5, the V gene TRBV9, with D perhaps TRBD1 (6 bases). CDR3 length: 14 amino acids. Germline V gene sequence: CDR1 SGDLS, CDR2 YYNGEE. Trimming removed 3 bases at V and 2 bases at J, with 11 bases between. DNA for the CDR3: TGTGCCAGCAGCGAGGGGGTGGAACAAGAGACCCAGTACTTC. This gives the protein CASSEGVEQETQYF.

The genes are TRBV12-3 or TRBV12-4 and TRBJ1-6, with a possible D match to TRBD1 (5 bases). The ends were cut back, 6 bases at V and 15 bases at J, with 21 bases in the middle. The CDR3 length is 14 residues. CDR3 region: CASSPGDQARDLHF. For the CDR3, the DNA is TGTGCCAGCAGCCCTGGGGACCAGGCGAGGGACCTCCACTTT.

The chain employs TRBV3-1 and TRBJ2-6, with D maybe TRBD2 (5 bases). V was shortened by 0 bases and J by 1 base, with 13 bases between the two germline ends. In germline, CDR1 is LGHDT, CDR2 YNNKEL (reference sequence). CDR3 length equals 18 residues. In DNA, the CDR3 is TGTGCCAGCAGCCAAGATGGGAGAAGGTCGTCTGGGGCCAACGTCCTGACTTTC. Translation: CASSQDGRRSSGANVLTF. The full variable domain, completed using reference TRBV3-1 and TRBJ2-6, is DTAVSQTPKYLVTQMGNDKSIKCEQNLGHDTMYWYKQDSKKFLKIMFSYNNKELIINETVPNRFSPKSPDKAHLNLHINSLELGDSAVYFCASSQDGRRSSGANVLTFGAGSRLTVL.

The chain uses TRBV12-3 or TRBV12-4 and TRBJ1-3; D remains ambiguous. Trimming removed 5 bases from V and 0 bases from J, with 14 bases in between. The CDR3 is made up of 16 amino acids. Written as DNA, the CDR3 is TGTGCCAGCAGTCGGGCTGCCCCCAGCTCTGGAAACACCATATATTTT. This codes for CASSRAAPSSGNTIYF.

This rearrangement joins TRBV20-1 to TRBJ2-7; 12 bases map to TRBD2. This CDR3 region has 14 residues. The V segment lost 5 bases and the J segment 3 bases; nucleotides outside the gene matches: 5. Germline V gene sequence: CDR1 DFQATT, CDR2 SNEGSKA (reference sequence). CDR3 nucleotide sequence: TGCAGTGCTGAAACTAGCGGGAGGAGCTACGAGCAGTACTTC. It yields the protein CSAETSGRSYEQYF.

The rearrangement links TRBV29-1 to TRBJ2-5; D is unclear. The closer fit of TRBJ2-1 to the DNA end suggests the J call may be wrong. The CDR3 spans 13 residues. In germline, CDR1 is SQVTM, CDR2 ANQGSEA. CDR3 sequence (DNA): TGCAGCGTGGGAATAGAGGACGGCAATGAGCAGTTCTTC. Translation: CSVGIEDGNEQFF.

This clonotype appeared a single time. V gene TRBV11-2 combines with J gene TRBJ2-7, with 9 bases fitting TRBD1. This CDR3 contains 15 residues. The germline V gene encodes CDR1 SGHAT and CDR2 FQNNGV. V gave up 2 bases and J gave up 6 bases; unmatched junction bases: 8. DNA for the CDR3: TGTGCCAGCAGCTTAAAGGGACAGGGATGGTCCGAGCAGTACTTC. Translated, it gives CASSLKGQGWSEQYF.

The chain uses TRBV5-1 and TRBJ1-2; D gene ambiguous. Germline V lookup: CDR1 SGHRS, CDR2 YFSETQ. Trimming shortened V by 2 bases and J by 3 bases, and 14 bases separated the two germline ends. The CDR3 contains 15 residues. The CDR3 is CASSFSATVDYGYTF. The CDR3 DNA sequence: TGCGCCAGCAGCTTTAGCGCCACAGTGGACTATGGCTACACCTTC.

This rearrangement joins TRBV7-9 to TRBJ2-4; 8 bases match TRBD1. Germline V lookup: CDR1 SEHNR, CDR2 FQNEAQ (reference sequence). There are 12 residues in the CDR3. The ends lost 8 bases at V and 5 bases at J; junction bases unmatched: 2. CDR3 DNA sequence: TGTGCCAGCCAACAGGGGGAAAACATTCAGTACTTC. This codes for CASQQGENIQYF. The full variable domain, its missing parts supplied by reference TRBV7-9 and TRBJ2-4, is DTGVSQNPRHKITKRGQNVTFRCDPISEHNRLYWYRQTLGQGPEFLTYFQNEAQLEKSRLLSDRFSAERPKGSFSTLEIQRTEQGDSAMYLCASQQGENIQYFGAGTRLSVL.